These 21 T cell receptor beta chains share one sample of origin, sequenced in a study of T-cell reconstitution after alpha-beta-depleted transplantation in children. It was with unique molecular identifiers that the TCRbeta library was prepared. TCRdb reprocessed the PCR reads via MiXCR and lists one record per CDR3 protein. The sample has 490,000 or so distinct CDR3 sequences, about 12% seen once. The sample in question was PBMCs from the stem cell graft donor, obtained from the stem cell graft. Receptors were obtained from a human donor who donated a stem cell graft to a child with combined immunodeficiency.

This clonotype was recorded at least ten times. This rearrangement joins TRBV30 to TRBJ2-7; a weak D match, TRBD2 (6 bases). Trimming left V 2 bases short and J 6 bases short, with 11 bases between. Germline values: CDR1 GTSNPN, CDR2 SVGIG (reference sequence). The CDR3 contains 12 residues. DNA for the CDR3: TGTGCCTGGAGTCTTGGGGGGTTCGAGCAGTACTTC. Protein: CAWSLGGFEQYF.

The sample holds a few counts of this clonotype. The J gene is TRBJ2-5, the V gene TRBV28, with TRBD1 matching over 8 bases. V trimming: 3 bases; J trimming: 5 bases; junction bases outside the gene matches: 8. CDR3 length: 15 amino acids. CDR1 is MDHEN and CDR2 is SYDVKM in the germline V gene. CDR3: CASSFFRTGIETQYF. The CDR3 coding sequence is TGTGCCAGCAGTTTCTTCCGGACAGGGATTGAGACCCAGTACTTC. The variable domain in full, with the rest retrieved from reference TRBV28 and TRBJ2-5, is DVKVTQSSRYLVKRTGEKVFLECVQDMDHENMFWYRQDPGLGLRLIYFSYDVKMKEKGDIPEGYSVSREKKERFSLILESASTNQTSMYLCASSFFRTGIETQYFGPGTRLLVL.

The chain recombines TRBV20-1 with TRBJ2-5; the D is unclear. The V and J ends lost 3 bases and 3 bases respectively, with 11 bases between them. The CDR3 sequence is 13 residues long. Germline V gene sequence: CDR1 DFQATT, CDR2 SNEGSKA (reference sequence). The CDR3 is CSASSPGEETQYF. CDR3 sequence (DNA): TGCAGTGCTAGCAGCCCGGGCGAAGAGACCCAGTACTTC.

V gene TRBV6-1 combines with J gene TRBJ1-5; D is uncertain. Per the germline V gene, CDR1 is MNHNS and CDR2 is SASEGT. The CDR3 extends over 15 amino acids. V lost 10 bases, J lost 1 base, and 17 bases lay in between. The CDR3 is CAKNYQSRSNQPQHF. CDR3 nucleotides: TGTGCCAAAAATTACCAGAGCAGGAGCAATCAGCCCCAGCATTTT.

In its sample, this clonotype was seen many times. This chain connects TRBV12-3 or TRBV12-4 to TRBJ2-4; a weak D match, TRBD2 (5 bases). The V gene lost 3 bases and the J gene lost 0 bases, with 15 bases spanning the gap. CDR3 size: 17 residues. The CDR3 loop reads CASSFNTHGLAKNIQYF. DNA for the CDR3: TGTGCCAGCAGTTTTAATACACATGGACTAGCCAAAAACATTCAGTACTTC.

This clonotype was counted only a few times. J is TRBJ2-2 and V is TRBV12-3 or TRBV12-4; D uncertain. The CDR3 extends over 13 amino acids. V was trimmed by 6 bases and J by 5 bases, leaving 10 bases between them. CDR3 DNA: TGTGCCAGCAGCATCAGAGGTACCGGGGAGCTGTTTTTT. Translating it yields CASSIRGTGELFF.

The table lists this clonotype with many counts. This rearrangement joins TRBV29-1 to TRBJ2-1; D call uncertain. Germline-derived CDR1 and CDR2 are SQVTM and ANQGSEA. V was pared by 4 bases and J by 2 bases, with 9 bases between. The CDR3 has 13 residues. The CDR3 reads CSVALVPYNEQFF. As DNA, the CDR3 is TGCAGCGTTGCTCTAGTACCCTACAATGAGCAGTTCTTC.

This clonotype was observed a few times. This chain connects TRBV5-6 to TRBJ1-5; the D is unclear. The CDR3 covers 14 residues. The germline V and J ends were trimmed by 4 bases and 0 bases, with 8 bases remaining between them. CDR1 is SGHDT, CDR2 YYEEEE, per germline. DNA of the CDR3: TGTGCCAGCAGCCGGTCCTATAGCAATCAGCCCCAGCATTTT. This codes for CASSRSYSNQPQHF. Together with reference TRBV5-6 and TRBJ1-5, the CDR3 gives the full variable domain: DAGVTQSPTHLIKTRGQQVTLRCSPKSGHDTVSWYQQALGQGPQFIFQYYEEEERQRGNFPDRFSGHQFPNYSSELNVNALLLGDSALYLCASSRSYSNQPQHFGDGTRLSIL.

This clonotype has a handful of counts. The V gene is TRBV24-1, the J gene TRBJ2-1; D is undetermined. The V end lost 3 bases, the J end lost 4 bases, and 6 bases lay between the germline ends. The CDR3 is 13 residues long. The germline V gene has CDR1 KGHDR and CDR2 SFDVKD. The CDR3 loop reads CATSDRTYNEQFF. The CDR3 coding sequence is TGTGCCACCAGTGATAGAACTTACAATGAGCAGTTCTTC.

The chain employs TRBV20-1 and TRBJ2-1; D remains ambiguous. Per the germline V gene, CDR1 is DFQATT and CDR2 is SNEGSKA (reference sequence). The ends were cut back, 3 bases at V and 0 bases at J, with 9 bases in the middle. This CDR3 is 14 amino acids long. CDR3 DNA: TGCAGTGCTAGCCCTCGGAGCTCCTACAATGAGCAGTTCTTC. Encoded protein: CSASPRSSYNEQFF.

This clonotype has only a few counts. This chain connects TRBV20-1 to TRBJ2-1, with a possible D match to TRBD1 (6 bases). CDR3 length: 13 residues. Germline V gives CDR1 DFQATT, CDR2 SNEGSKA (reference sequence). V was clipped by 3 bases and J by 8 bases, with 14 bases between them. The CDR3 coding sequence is TGCAGTGCTAGGGGGGCAGGCACGGATGAGCAGTTCTTC. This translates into CSARGAGTDEQFF.

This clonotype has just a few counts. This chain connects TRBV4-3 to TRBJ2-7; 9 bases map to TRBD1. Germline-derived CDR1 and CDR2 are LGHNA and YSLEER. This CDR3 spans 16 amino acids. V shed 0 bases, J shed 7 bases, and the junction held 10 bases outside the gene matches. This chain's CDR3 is CASSQDRGTGLDEQYF. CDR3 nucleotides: TGCGCCAGCAGCCAAGATCGGGGGACAGGGTTAGATGAGCAGTACTTC.

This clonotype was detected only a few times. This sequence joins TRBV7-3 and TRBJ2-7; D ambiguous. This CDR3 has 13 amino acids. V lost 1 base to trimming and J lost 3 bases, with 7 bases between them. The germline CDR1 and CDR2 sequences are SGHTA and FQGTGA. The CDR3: CASSLKGNYEQYF. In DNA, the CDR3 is TGTGCCAGCAGCTTAAAAGGGAACTACGAGCAGTACTTC.

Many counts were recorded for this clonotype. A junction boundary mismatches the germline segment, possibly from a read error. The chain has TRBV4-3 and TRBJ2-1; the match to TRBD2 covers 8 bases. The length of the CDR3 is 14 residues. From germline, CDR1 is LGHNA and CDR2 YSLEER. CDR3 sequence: CASSLREGYNEQFF. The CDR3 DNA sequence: TGTGCCAGCAGTCTACGGGAGGGCTACAATGAGCAGTTCTTC.

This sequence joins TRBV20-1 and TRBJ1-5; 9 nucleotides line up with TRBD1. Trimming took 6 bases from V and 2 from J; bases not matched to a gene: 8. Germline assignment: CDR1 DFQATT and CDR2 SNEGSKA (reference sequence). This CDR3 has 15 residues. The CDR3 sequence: CSAPLGQGRNQPQHF. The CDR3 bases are TGCAGTGCCCCCCTGGGACAGGGCCGCAATCAGCCCCAGCATTTT.

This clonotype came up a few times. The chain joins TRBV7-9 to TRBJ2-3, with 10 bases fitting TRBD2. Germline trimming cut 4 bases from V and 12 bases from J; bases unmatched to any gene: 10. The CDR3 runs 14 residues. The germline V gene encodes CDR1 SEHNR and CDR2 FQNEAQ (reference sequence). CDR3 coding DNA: TGTGCCAGCAGCTCCTCCCGTAGCGGGAGGTCCCAGTATTTT. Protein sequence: CASSSSRSGRSQYF.

The CDR3 loop reads CASTTGRGRAFF. The DNA of the CDR3 is TGTGCCAGCACCACAGGGCGGGGGCGAGCTTTCTTT. The chain combines TRBV7-8 with TRBJ1-1; D is perhaps TRBD1 (6 bases). This CDR3 comprises 12 residues. V gave up 7 bases and J gave up 10 bases, with 16 bases separating them. Germline-derived CDR1 and CDR2 are SGHVS and FQNEAQ. Filled out from reference TRBV7-8 and TRBJ1-1, the complete variable domain reads GAGVSQSPRYKVAKRGQDVALRCDPISGHVSLFWYQQALGQGPEFLTYFQNEAQLDKSGLPSDRFFAERPEGSVSTLKIQRTQQEDSAVYLCASTTGRGRAFFGQGTRLTVV.

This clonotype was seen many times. The CDR3 bases are TGCAGCGTTGACGGGACAGGGACCCGCGGTGAGCAGTTCTTC. Translating gives CSVDGTGTRGEQFF. The chain carries TRBV29-1 and TRBJ2-1, with 9 positions matching TRBD1. Germline V gives CDR1 SQVTM, CDR2 ANQGSEA. Trimming at V came to 3 bases and at J to 9 bases, leaving 9 bases not matched to a gene. The CDR3 has 14 amino acids.

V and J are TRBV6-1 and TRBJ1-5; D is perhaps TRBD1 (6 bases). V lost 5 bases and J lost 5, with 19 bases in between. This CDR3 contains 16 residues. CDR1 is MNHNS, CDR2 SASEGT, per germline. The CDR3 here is CASSTFSRGLYQPQHF. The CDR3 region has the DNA TGTGCCAGCAGTACCTTTTCCAGGGGATTATATCAGCCCCAGCATTTT.

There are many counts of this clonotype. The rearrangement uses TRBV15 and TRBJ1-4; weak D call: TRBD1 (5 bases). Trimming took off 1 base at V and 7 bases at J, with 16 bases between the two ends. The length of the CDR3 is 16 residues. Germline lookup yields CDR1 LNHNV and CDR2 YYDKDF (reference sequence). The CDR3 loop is CATSRAKGRGSEKLFF. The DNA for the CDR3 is TGTGCCACCAGCAGAGCCAAGGGGAGGGGTAGTGAAAAACTGTTTTTT.

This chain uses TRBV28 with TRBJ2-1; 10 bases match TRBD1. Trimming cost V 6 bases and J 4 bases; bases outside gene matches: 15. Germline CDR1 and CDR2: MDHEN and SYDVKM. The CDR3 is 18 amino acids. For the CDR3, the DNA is TGTGCCAGCAGCCGCGACAGGGGGCGTTTCCCCGATTACAATGAGCAGTTCTTC. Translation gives CASSRDRGRFPDYNEQFF.